This entry lists 26 T cell receptor beta chains sequenced from one sample in a study of post-analysis software for immune sequencing data. General observations from the study: When patients were compared with controls, a handful of TRBV segments were more frequent, TRBV5-6, TRBV5-1 and TRBV20-1 among them.

The antigens these receptors bind are not known. Included in the TCR beta cDNA libraries were unique molecular identifiers. TCRdb redid the calling of the PCR reads with MiXCR, one entry per CDR3 protein. This table has about 760,000 distinct CDR3 sequences, 25% to 30% appearing once. Sequenced input: blood. The receptors come from a girl under 18 with multiple sclerosis.

This clonotype was detected a few times. The chain is built from TRBV6-5 and TRBJ2-1; no clear D gene. V lost 1 base, J lost 7 bases, and 26 bases lay in between. Germline assignment: CDR1 MNHEY and CDR2 SVGAGI. The CDR3 loop spans 19 amino acids. CDR3 DNA: TGTGCCAGCAGTTACTTCCGGCAGGTCTTGGGCGCCGTTAATAATGAGCAGTTCTTC. This codes for CASSYFRQVLGAVNNEQFF.

V and J are TRBV21-1 and TRBJ2-1. TRBV21-1 is classified as a pseudogene. This CDR3 comprises 14 residues. The CDR3: CASSTLVFGHEQFF. Here the CDR3 DNA reads TGTGCCAGCAGCACGTTAGTATTCGGACATGAGCAGTTCTTC.

The chain is built from TRBV9 and TRBJ2-3, with 8 bases fitting TRBD2. The CDR3 extends over 16 amino acids. Germline V gene data show CDR1 as SGDLS and CDR2 as YYNGEE. Unmatched junction bases numbered 6, after V lost 0 bases and J lost 3 bases. In nucleotides, the CDR3 is TGTGCCAGCAGCGTAGGGGGGGGCGGGAGGACAGATACGCAGTATTTT. This gives the protein CASSVGGGGRTDTQYF.

The CDR3 nucleotides are TGTGCCAGCTCACCGGTCAACACAGATACGCAGTATTTT. Translating it yields CASSPVNTDTQYF. V usage is TRBV18 and J usage is TRBJ2-3; no reliable D call. The CDR3 has 13 residues. Germline CDR1 KGHSH, CDR2 LQKENI. V lost 3 bases to trimming and J lost 2 bases, with 6 bases between them.

V usage is TRBV20-1 and J usage is TRBJ2-4; no firm D call. From germline, CDR1 is DFQATT and CDR2 SNEGSKA (reference sequence). This CDR3 comprises 15 residues. Trimming took off 5 bases at V and 0 bases at J, with 14 bases between the two ends. CDR3 region: CSAGPQGPAKNIQYF. Here the CDR3 DNA reads TGCAGTGCTGGACCCCAAGGCCCAGCCAAAAACATTCAGTACTTC.

In this sample, this clonotype turned up a few times. The chain carries TRBV9 and TRBJ1-2, with a weak D call TRBD1 (5 bases). The CDR3 runs to 12 residues. Trimming removed 6 bases from V and 7 bases from J, with 13 bases in between. Germline CDR1 reads SGDLS; CDR2 reads YYNGEE. The CDR3 loop reads CASTNGAFGYTF. In nucleotides, the CDR3 is TGTGCCAGCACCAACGGGGCATTTGGCTACACCTTC.

On this clonotype itself: Sequence at one end of the junction differs from germline and may be a read error. V is TRBV28 and J is TRBJ2-5; D is undetermined. The CDR3 is made up of 14 amino acids. CDR1 is MDHEN, CDR2 SYDVKM, per germline. CDR3 residues: CAGSSRVLQETQYF. CDR3 DNA sequence: TGTGCCGGCAGTTCCCGGGTACTCCAAGAGACCCAGTACTTC. The variable domain in full, completed from reference TRBV28 and TRBJ2-5, reads DVKVTQSSRYLVKRTGEKVFLECVQDMDHENMFWYRQDPGLGLRLIYFSYDVKMKEKGDIPEGYSVSREKKERFSLILESASTNQTSMYLCAGSSRVLQETQYFGPGTRLLVL.

The gene calls are TRBV7-9 and TRBJ2-4; D assignment may be TRBD1 or TRBD2 (5 bases each). The DNA end is more similar to TRBJ2-7, so the J call may be wrong. Per the germline V gene, CDR1 is SEHNR and CDR2 is FQNEAQ (reference sequence). The CDR3 spans 14 residues. The CDR3 bases are TGTGCCAGCAGCCGCCCTGGGGACGGGTACGAGCAGTACTTC. This encodes CASSRPGDGYEQYF.

A few counts support this clonotype. The V call is TRBV6-6, the J call TRBJ2-7, with D tentatively TRBD1 or TRBD2 (5 bases each). With 6 bases removed from V and 2 bases from J, the gap between germline ends came to 17 bases. The germline gives CDR1 MNHNY, CDR2 SVGAGI (reference sequence). There are 15 residues in the CDR3. In DNA, the CDR3 is TGTGCCAGCAGCCTTTCCCGGGACCGAACCTACGAGCAGTACTTC. Amino acid sequence: CASSLSRDRTYEQYF.

This clonotype was picked up a small number of times. The chain combines TRBV28 with TRBJ2-3; D remains unclear. CDR3 size: 14 residues. V gave up 6 bases and J gave up 2 bases, with 12 bases separating them. The germline CDR1 and CDR2 sequences are MDHEN and SYDVKM. CDR3 residues: CASRDPMPTDTQYF. The CDR3 DNA is TGTGCCAGCAGGGACCCCATGCCCACAGATACGCAGTATTTT.

The table lists this clonotype with a few counts. V is TRBV12-3 or TRBV12-4 and J is TRBJ2-7; D unclear. Trimming removed 2 bases at V and 8 bases at J, with 13 bases between. The CDR3 has 13 amino acids. CDR3 bases: TGTGCCAGCAGTTTACCCTACCTGCCGCAGCAGTACTTC. It translates to CASSLPYLPQQYF.

V gene TRBV7-9 combines with J gene TRBJ1-2; 8 nucleotides align to TRBD1. This CDR3 contains 15 residues. Germline V gives CDR1 SEHNR, CDR2 FQNEAQ (reference sequence). The V gene end was trimmed by 4 bases and the J gene end by 7 bases; junction bases not matched to a gene: 11. This CDR3 reads CASSSIGGQVLGYTF. For the CDR3, the DNA is TGTGCCAGCAGCTCCATAGGGGGACAGGTTCTTGGCTACACCTTC.

The gene calls are TRBV6-6 and TRBJ1-2; TRBD1 might be the D (6 bases). Germline V gene lookup returns CDR1 MNHNY and CDR2 SVGAGI (reference sequence). V was shortened by 7 bases and J by 3 bases, with 9 bases between the two germline ends. The CDR3 sequence is 12 residues long. In nucleotides, the CDR3 is TGTGCCAGCAAGGCAGGGGACTATGGCTACACCTTC. It encodes CASKAGDYGYTF.

V is TRBV5-1 and J is TRBJ1-1; the match to TRBD1 covers 8 bases. Germline V gene data show CDR1 as SGHRS and CDR2 as YFSETQ. V lost 5 bases, J lost 8 bases, and 5 bases stayed unmatched. CDR3 length: 12 amino acids. CDR3 sequence (DNA): TGCGCCAGCAGGGGACGACAGGGGGAAGCTTTCTTT. Its translation: CASRGRQGEAFF. Together with reference TRBV5-1 and TRBJ1-1, the CDR3 gives the full variable domain: KAGVTQTPRYLIKTRGQQVTLSCSPISGHRSVSWYQQTPGQGLQFLFEYFSETQRNKGNFPGRFSGRQFSNSRSEMNVSTLELGDSALYLCASRGRQGEAFFGQGTRLTVV.

This chain joins TRBV20-1 and TRBJ1-5; 10 bases align to TRBD1. Per the germline V gene, CDR1 is DFQATT and CDR2 is SNEGSKA (reference sequence). The CDR3 is 13 residues long. With V trimmed by 3 bases and J by 6 bases, 2 bases remained unmatched. The CDR3 region is CSARGQGSQPQHF. As DNA, the CDR3 is TGCAGTGCTAGGGGACAGGGGAGTCAGCCCCAGCATTTT.

Many counts were recorded for this clonotype. This chain uses TRBV10-3 with TRBJ2-3; D might be TRBD1 (6 bases). There are 14 residues in the CDR3. V lost 4 bases to trimming and J lost 2 bases, with 10 bases between them. Germline V gene lookup returns CDR1 ENHRY and CDR2 SYGVKD. CDR3 sequence: CAISVGQFTDTQYF. CDR3 nucleotides: TGTGCCATCAGTGTAGGACAGTTCACAGATACGCAGTATTTT.

J is TRBJ1-1 and V is TRBV7-2; D is unclear. The V end lost 5 bases, the J end lost 3 bases, and 13 bases lay between the germline ends. The CDR3 has 14 residues. The germline V gene encodes CDR1 SGHTA and CDR2 FQGNSA. The CDR3 region has the DNA TGTGCCAGCAGCATAGGCTTGGCCCACACTGAAGCTTTCTTT. It yields the protein CASSIGLAHTEAFF.

The chain joins TRBV7-2 to TRBJ1-6; maybe TRBD1 (5 bases). This CDR3 has 18 amino acids. V lost 6 bases, J lost 1 base, and 19 bases lay in between. The germline CDR1 and CDR2 sequences are SGHTA and FQGNSA. The CDR3 spells CASRHPRGEWSYNSPLHF. The CDR3 bases are TGTGCCAGCAGACATCCCCGGGGCGAGTGGTCCTATAATTCACCCCTCCACTTT.

At least ten counts were recorded for this clonotype. The chain links TRBV9 to TRBJ1-2; TRBD1 might be the D (5 bases). CDR3 length: 16 amino acids. Per the germline V gene, CDR1 is SGDLS and CDR2 is YYNGEE. The V end lost 3 bases, the J end lost 5 bases, and 20 bases lay between the germline ends. The CDR3 DNA reads as TGTGCCAGCAGCGCTCAGCCGGGACGGATACAATATGGCTACACCTTC. As protein: CASSAQPGRIQYGYTF.

The chain has TRBV24-1 and TRBJ2-1; D gene unclear. V was cut by 5 bases and J by 0 bases, with 7 bases left in between. Germline V gives CDR1 KGHDR, CDR2 SFDVKD. This CDR3 has 14 amino acids. The CDR3 loop is CATSATDSYNEQFF. The CDR3 DNA sequence: TGTGCCACCAGTGCCACTGACTCCTACAATGAGCAGTTCTTC.

At least ten counts were recorded for this clonotype. The CDR3 spells CSVTGTVYNEQFF. As DNA, the CDR3 is TGCAGCGTCACCGGGACGGTCTACAATGAGCAGTTCTTC. This chain connects TRBV29-1 to TRBJ2-1; D possibly uses TRBD1 or TRBD2 (5 bases each). The CDR3 covers 13 residues. The germline V gene encodes CDR1 SQVTM and CDR2 ANQGSEA. Trimming removed 6 bases at V and 3 bases at J, with 12 bases between.

The chain is built from TRBV29-1 and TRBJ2-3; unclear D gene. Between the trimmed V and J ends, which lost 5 bases and 0 bases, there was a span of 12 bases. In germline, CDR1 is SQVTM, CDR2 ANQGSEA. The CDR3 is made up of 14 amino acids. The CDR3 bases are TGCAGCGTTCTCCCTCCCGGTAGCACAGATACGCAGTATTTT. Protein sequence: CSVLPPGSTDTQYF.

This clonotype was seen only a few times. The J gene is TRBJ2-3, the V gene TRBV12-3 or TRBV12-4; maybe TRBD2 (5 bases). The CDR3 runs 16 residues. With 5 bases removed from V and 5 bases from J, the gap between germline ends came to 20 bases. For the CDR3, the DNA is TGTGCCAGCAGTCAAGATGGCGGGTCTCGCTTAGATACGCAGTATTTT. Translating it yields CASSQDGGSRLDTQYF.

This sequence joins TRBV7-9 and TRBJ2-5, with D tentatively TRBD1 (5 bases). The DNA matches TRBJ2-4 better at its end, which makes the J call doubtful. The CDR3 extends over 13 amino acids. Germline V CDR1 and CDR2: SEHNR, FQNEAQ (reference sequence). The CDR3 bases are TGTGCCAGCAGCTTAGGCGCAGGGAACATTCAGTACTTC. As protein: CASSLGAGNIQYF.

This clonotype has ten or more counts. The chain is built from TRBV20-1 and TRBJ2-5, with 7 bases identical to TRBD1. Trimming cost V 8 bases and J 3 bases; bases outside gene matches: 12. Germline loops: CDR1 DFQATT, CDR2 SNEGSKA (reference sequence). The CDR3 sequence is 14 residues long. The chain's CDR3 is CSYSPGTDEETQYF. The CDR3 DNA reads TGCAGTTACTCTCCCGGGACAGACGAAGAGACCCAGTACTTC.

This clonotype was seen a handful of times. The genes are TRBV20-1 and TRBJ2-5, with 7 bases aligning to TRBD2. CDR3 length: 14 residues. Germline CDR1 and CDR2: DFQATT and SNEGSKA (reference sequence). Trimming cost V 1 base and J 11 bases; bases outside gene matches: 13. CDR3 DNA: TGCAGTGCTAGAGCACTGGGCGGGGGAGCGACTCAGTACTTC. It codes for CSARALGGGATQYF.